A selection of T cell receptor beta chains follows, all from one sample in a study of blood T cell repertoires in COVID-19. TCRdb's copy holds only in-frame clones and misses some; the assay was immunoSEQ multiplex PCR. The profile shows under 250,000 clones, about 89% of them singletons. Sequencing was performed on peripheral blood. Every receptor here comes from a woman aged 60-75 years who had recovered from COVID-19. The CDR3 runs from the conserved cysteine through the conserved F or W. Each record gives: V gene, J gene, clone size, D gene, CDR3 DNA, CDR3 protein. A D gene is named only where the DNA matches it firmly. Clone size is stated in some rows and not others, as once, few, many or a class when expanded.

V gene: TRBV6-5; J gene: TRBJ2-7; clone size: few; D gene: .; CDR3 DNA: TGTGCCAGCAGACTGGGGCGGCTCACGGACGAGCAGTACTTC; CDR3 protein: CASRLGRLTDEQYF
V gene: TRBV3-1/TRBV3-2; J gene: TRBJ1-4; clone size: .; D gene: .; CDR3 DNA: TGTGCCAGCAGCCAAACCAACGGAGGGGAAAAACTGTTTTTT; CDR3 protein: CASSQTNGGEKLFF
V gene: TRBV11-2; J gene: TRBJ1-4; clone size: .; D gene: .; CDR3 DNA: TGTGCCAGCAGCCGCCTCGGTCGGGCAGGGGTGGTTGAAAAACTGTTTTTT; CDR3 protein: CASSRLGRAGVVEKLFF
V gene: TRBV3-1/TRBV3-2; J gene: TRBJ2-1; clone size: .; D gene: .; CDR3 DNA: TGTGCCAGCAGCCAAGATAGGAGGGGTGCCTACAATGAGCAGTTCTTC; CDR3 protein: CASSQDRRGAYNEQFF
V gene: TRBV11-2; J gene: TRBJ2-1; clone size: .; D gene: TRBD2; CDR3 DNA: TGTGCCAGCAGCCATTTTACAGGGACTAGTGGGGATGAGCAGTTCTTC; CDR3 protein: CASSHFTGTSGDEQFF
V gene: TRBV3-1/TRBV3-2; J gene: TRBJ2-3; clone size: .; D gene: .; CDR3 DNA: TGTGCCAGCAGCCAGATGGGGGCGACCATCACAGATACGCAGTATTTT; CDR3 protein: CASSQMGATITDTQYF
V gene: TRBV4-1; J gene: TRBJ2-5; clone size: .; D gene: .; CDR3 DNA: TGCGCCAGCAGCCAAGTAGGAGGGGTCGAGACCCAGTACTTC; CDR3 protein: CASSQVGGVETQYF
V gene: TRBV29-1; J gene: TRBJ1-5; clone size: .; D gene: .; CDR3 DNA: TGCAGCGTACAAGGGGGAGCAGATCAGCCCCAGCATTTT; CDR3 protein: CSVQGGADQPQHF
V gene: TRBV5-1; J gene: TRBJ1-1; clone size: few; D gene: TRBD1; CDR3 DNA: TGCGCCAGCAGCTCGATGTACGGACAGGGGGAGCGCACTGAAGCTTTCTTT; CDR3 protein: CASSSMYGQGERTEAFF
V gene: TRBV7-8; J gene: TRBJ1-2; clone size: .; D gene: .; CDR3 DNA: TGTGCCAGCAGCTTAGGGTCGGGGGTCTATGGCTACACCTTC; CDR3 protein: CASSLGSGVYGYTF
V gene: TRBV5-1; J gene: TRBJ1-1; clone size: .; D gene: TRBD1; CDR3 DNA: TGCGCCAGCAGCTTGGAGGGGACAGGGTTCACTGAAGCTTTCTTT; CDR3 protein: CASSLEGTGFTEAFF
V gene: TRBV3-1/TRBV3-2; J gene: TRBJ2-5; clone size: .; D gene: TRBD2; CDR3 DNA: TGTGCCAGCAGCCAAGAATTACGGGGGGACCGGAGGACCCAGTACTTC; CDR3 protein: CASSQELRGDRRTQYF
V gene: TRBV7-2; J gene: TRBJ1-2; clone size: .; D gene: .; CDR3 DNA: TGTGCCAGCAGCTTAGCCGGGACTGGTGGCTACACCTTC; CDR3 protein: CASSLAGTGGYTF
V gene: TRBV7-9; J gene: TRBJ2-3; clone size: few; D gene: .; CDR3 DNA: TGTGCCAGCAGCGTAGGGCCTAGCACGCAGTATTTT; CDR3 protein: CASSVGPSTQYF
V gene: TRBV9; J gene: TRBJ2-3; clone size: few; D gene: .; CDR3 DNA: TGTGCCAGCAGCGCTTTAGGGGGGGTAATTAGCACAGATACGCAGTATTTT; CDR3 protein: CASSALGGVISTDTQYF
V gene: TRBV7-3; J gene: TRBJ2-3; clone size: once; D gene: TRBD1; CDR3 DNA: TGTGCCAGCAGCTCCGGACAGGGGGAAGATACGCAGTATTTT; CDR3 protein: CASSSGQGEDTQYF
V gene: TRBV12-3/TRBV12-4; J gene: TRBJ1-5; clone size: .; D gene: .; CDR3 DNA: TGTGCCAGCGGGGGGGGAGTCAATCAGCCCCAGCATTTT; CDR3 protein: CASGGGVNQPQHF
V gene: TRBV19; J gene: TRBJ1-3; clone size: .; D gene: .; CDR3 DNA: TGTGCCAGTAGTCTCAATCCCACAGGGACCTCTGGAAACACCATATATTTT; CDR3 protein: CASSLNPTGTSGNTIYF
V gene: TRBV4-1; J gene: TRBJ2-1; clone size: .; D gene: TRBD2; CDR3 DNA: TGCGCCAGCAGCCAACTAATAGCGGGGGGCGTCTATGAGCAGTTCTTC; CDR3 protein: CASSQLIAGGVYEQFF
V gene: TRBV11-2; J gene: TRBJ1-6; clone size: .; D gene: .; CDR3 DNA: TGTGCCAGCAGCTCCCCCGTTTCACCCCTCCACTTT; CDR3 protein: CASSSPVSPLHF
V gene: TRBV5-4; J gene: TRBJ1-5; clone size: .; D gene: .; CDR3 DNA: TGTGCCAGCAGCTATGGACTAAGCAATCAGCCCCAGCATTTT; CDR3 protein: CASSYGLSNQPQHF
V gene: TRBV7-8; J gene: TRBJ2-5; clone size: .; D gene: .; CDR3 DNA: TGTGCCAGCAGCCGAAACCGGGGAAAAAGCGCCGAGACCCAGTACTTC; CDR3 protein: CASSRNRGKSAETQYF
V gene: TRBV5-3; J gene: TRBJ1-5; clone size: .; D gene: .; CDR3 DNA: TGTGCCAGAAGCTTGGAGACCGAACAGGGCGCGCAGCCCCAGCATTTT; CDR3 protein: CARSLETEQGAQPQHF
V gene: TRBV27; J gene: TRBJ2-2; clone size: .; D gene: .; CDR3 DNA: TGTGCCAGCCACGGGGTCGGGGGGGAGCTGTTTTTT; CDR3 protein: CASHGVGGELFF